This record looks at one TCR beta chain sequence and its context. Its specificity is not known. The data are from a study of cytomegalovirus exposure and HLA in healthy donors. Broader study findings: Despite most TCR sequences being rare, some public TCRs occurred in many donors.

Germline CDR1 and CDR2: LNHDA and SQIVND (reference sequence). V was clipped by 4 bases and J by 8 bases, with 18 bases between them. This CDR3 region has 15 residues. TCRdb's table, derived via immunoSEQ multiplex PCR, lists solely in-frame clones and lacks some. The sample lists about 160,000 clones, around four fifths occurring once. The TCR sequence derives from a man younger than 40 in good health and CMV-seropositive. The V call is TRBV19, the J call TRBJ1-5; the D gene is possibly TRBD1 (6 bases). The source material was PBMCs. CDR3 in amino acids: CASSTQGLRGEPQHF. CDR3 nucleotides: TGTGCCAGTAGTACTCAGGGACTAAGGGGGGAGCCCCAGCATTTT.